The 10 T cell receptor beta chains below all came from one sample that was sequenced in a study of OX40 agonist ivuxolimab in advanced cancers. The data were produced by immunoSEQ multiplex PCR, yet TCRdb's version contains in-frame clones alone and is incomplete. The sample includes approximately 69,000 clones, nearly 90% of them seen just once. Sequences were derived from CD4+ or CD8+ T cells sorted from blood, sampled in a trial of the OX40 agonist ivuxolimab. These receptors were taken from an adult with an advanced solid tumor such as melanoma, head and neck, liver or kidney cancer.

V gene TRBV7-3 combines with J gene TRBJ1-2; 7 bases map to TRBD1. The CDR3 extends over 14 amino acids. Trimming at V came to 1 base and at J to 7 bases, leaving 6 bases not matched to a gene. Per the germline V gene, CDR1 is SGHTA and CDR2 is FQGTGA. The CDR3 region is CASSLNRGIGGYTF. As DNA, the CDR3 is TGTGCCAGCAGCTTAAACAGGGGAATCGGTGGCTACACCTTC.

The rearrangement links TRBV2 to TRBJ1-2, with a possible D match to TRBD1 (5 bases). V lost 5 bases and J 4 bases, leaving 20 bases between the germline ends. Germline assignment: CDR1 SNHLY and CDR2 FYNNEI. The CDR3 extends over 16 amino acids. As DNA, the CDR3 is TGTGCCAGCAGTCTAAGACAGAACCCTTCTAGCTATGGCTACACCTTC. Amino acid sequence: CASSLRQNPSSYGYTF.

The rearrangement links TRBV4-3 to TRBJ1-2, with no clear D. Germline loops: CDR1 LGHNA, CDR2 YSLEER. The V end was cut by 3 bases, the J end by 7 bases, with 12 bases between. The length of the CDR3 is 13 residues. The CDR3 region is CASSHGEGFGYTF. CDR3 nucleotide sequence: TGCGCCAGCAGCCATGGGGAAGGTTTTGGCTACACCTTC.

The rearrangement links TRBV9 to TRBJ2-5, with D possibly TRBD1 on 5 matching bases. Trimming pared 5 bases from V and 5 bases from J, leaving 16 bases between. CDR3 length equals 14 residues. Germline CDR1 reads SGDLS; CDR2 reads YYNGEE. The CDR3 DNA follows: TGTGCCAGCAGTGGGGCAGGGTTTCGGGAGACCCAGTACTTC. Protein product: CASSGAGFRETQYF. The full variable domain, completed using reference TRBV9 and TRBJ2-5, is DSGVTQTPKHLITATGQRVTLRCSPRSGDLSVYWYQQSLDQGLQFLIQYYNGEERAKGNILERFSAQQFPDLHSELNLSSLELGDSALYFCASSGAGFRETQYFGPGTRLLVL.

The rearrangement uses TRBV7-3 and TRBJ2-7, with no clear D. Germline CDR1 SGHTA, CDR2 FQGTGA. This CDR3 comprises 13 residues. Trimming took 2 bases from V and 5 from J, leaving 10 bases between them. The CDR3 bases are TGTGCCAGCAGCTTAGCCCCCGGGCACGAGCAGTACTTC. This codes for CASSLAPGHEQYF.

This chain uses TRBV6-1 with TRBJ2-1, with D possibly being TRBD2 (5 bases). V was shortened by 5 bases and J by 8 bases, with 19 bases between the two germline ends. Germline CDR1 is MNHNS and CDR2 is SASEGT. The CDR3 length is 15 residues. The CDR3 bases are TGTGCCAGCAGTCCCGGGGTCCTCAGTTTTGATGAGCAGTTCTTC. This translates into CASSPGVLSFDEQFF.

This chain connects TRBV11-3 to TRBJ2-5; the D is unclear. CDR3 length equals 13 residues. CDR1 and CDR2 from the germline V gene are SGHNT and YENEEA. Trimming cost V 4 bases and J 2 bases, with 8 bases left between them. The CDR3 sequence is CASSYRGQETQYF. CDR3 in DNA: TGTGCCAGCAGCTATCGAGGTCAAGAGACCCAGTACTTC.

This chain connects TRBV5-6 to TRBJ2-3, with D perhaps matching TRBD1 (6 bases). Trimming removed 9 bases at V and 4 bases at J, with 18 bases between. CDR1 SGHDT and CDR2 YYEEEE come from the germline V gene. The CDR3 totals 14 residues. CDR3 amino acids: CATGTFSRADTQYF. CDR3 DNA sequence: TGTGCCACGGGGACATTTTCAAGAGCAGATACGCAGTATTTT.

J is TRBJ2-5 and V is TRBV18, with 7 bases matching TRBD2. V lost 4 bases and J lost 0; bases outside the gene matches: 2. The germline V gene has CDR1 KGHSH and CDR2 LQKENI. This CDR3 region has 14 residues. The CDR3 loop reads CASSRGLDQETQYF. In DNA form, the CDR3 reads TGTGCCAGCTCACGAGGACTAGACCAAGAGACCCAGTACTTC.

The chain employs TRBV4-1 and TRBJ2-1; 10 nucleotides align to TRBD2. V shed 5 bases and J 3 bases; nucleotides not matched to a gene: 4. In germline, CDR1 is MGHRA, CDR2 YSYEKL. The CDR3 totals 15 residues. This CDR3 reads CASSSTSGNYNEQFF. DNA of the CDR3: TGCGCCAGCAGCTCTACTAGCGGGAACTACAATGAGCAGTTCTTC.